This T cell receptor beta chain was profiled in a study of T cell responses to AZD1222 COVID-19 vaccine (dated by TCRdb to the early 2020s). Context from the whole study: AZD1222 recipients given second doses at about 4 weeks or at about 12 weeks were pooled, since spike-specific TCR depth and breadth were not found to differ between the two schedules. Enrollment into the trials was organized by age into subgroups of 18-55, 56-69 and 70-plus years, and those subgroups contained roughly 150, 30 and 60 TCR-sequenced participants, respectively. A total of around 240 trial participants underwent TCR sequencing, of whom 200 to 220 had received two doses of AZD1222 and roughly 26 had received two doses of the MenACWY control vaccine.

The CDR3 regions of human TCRbeta chains were analyzed by immunosequencing. Regarding the original processing steps: Repertoire TCRs were matched against a reference library of SARS-CoV-2-specific TCRs generated with the MIRA antigen-specificity platform. Breadth was defined as the fraction of unique TCRs that were SARS-CoV-2-associated. Depth was defined as the fraction of total T cells that were SARS-CoV-2-associated. Using the MIRA data, every spike-specific TCR was mapped to the spike region that the TCR reacted to and assigned to either a CD4 or a CD8 class. Log10-transformed breadth and depth values were compared by one-way ANOVA with Sidak's multiple comparisons tests. TCRdb limited this immuneACCESS table to in-frame rearrangements with V and J called. A share of clones is missing; checked studies link under half to unresolved V genes, and the rest is unexplained. V, J and clone size derive from that table, while D and trimming were established from the DNA sequence. For this sample the table gives fewer than 45,000 clones, of which less than 90% were detected only once. The ten top clones hold about 7% of the sample.

Points on this clone: Its antigen specificity is not known. There are no base qualities to consult, and no much larger clone falls within one base.

General conclusions and limits of the study: Because no samples from the day 14 peak response were available, repertoires could be characterized only after the peak T cell response. The 56-69-year group was small, and its depth increase did not reach significance, likely because of low power. Vaccine-associated CD4 TCRs spanned the whole spike protein, with dominant responses in regions 160-218 and 743-854. Reportedly, close to half of the unique spike-specific TCRs recognized epitopes lying outside the regions that are mutated in the B.1.351 and B.1.1.7 variants. After two AZD1222 doses, both the breadth and the depth of spike-specific TCRs were significantly higher than at day 0 and than in MenACWY recipients. Conclusions about previously exposed vaccinees are limited, since just five to seven AZD1222 recipients were seropositive for SARS-CoV-2 at baseline. Participants were mostly white British and included more females than males, and it was suggested by the authors that clonal diversity may have been underestimated.

From its cysteine to its phenylalanine, the CDR3 spans 15 amino acids. The only DNA kept is the CDR3, 45 bases in frame from the first base. V lost 4 bases and J lost 5 bases, and the count of bases not matched to a germline gene is 8. The germline V gene yields MDHEN for CDR1 and SYDVKM for CDR2. The time point label for this specimen denotes: baseline before first vaccination. The vaccinee samples were drawn from two UK trials, COV001 and COV002, one of which was a single-blind randomized controlled phase 2/3 trial testing AZD1222 (ChAdOx1 nCoV-19) in healthy adults. For TCRbeta chain sequencing, PBMC samples were collected from trial participants at day 0 and at day 28 after the second dose.

The sample consisted of peripheral blood, taken on day 0 of AZD1222 vaccination. The rearrangement combines TRBV28 with TRBJ1-5; TRBD1 aligns with 7 central bases. This clonotype originated in an adult in good health. In nucleotide form, the sequence is TGTGCCAGCAGTTCCCTAACAGGGGATGATCAGCCCCAGCATTTT. It translates to CASSSLTGDDQPQHF.